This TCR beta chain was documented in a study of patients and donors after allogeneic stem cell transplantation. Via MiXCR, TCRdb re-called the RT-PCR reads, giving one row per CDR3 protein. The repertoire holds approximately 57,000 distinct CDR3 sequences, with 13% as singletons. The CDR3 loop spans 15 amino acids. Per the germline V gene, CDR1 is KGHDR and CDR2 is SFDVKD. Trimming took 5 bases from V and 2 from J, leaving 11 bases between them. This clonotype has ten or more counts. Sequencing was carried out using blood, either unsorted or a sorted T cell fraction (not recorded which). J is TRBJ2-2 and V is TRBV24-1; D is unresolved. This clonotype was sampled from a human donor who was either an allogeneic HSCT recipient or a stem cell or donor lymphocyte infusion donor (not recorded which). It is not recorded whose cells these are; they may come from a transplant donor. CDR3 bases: TGTGCCACCAGTGGAGAGAGAGAAAACACCGGGGAGCTGTTTTTT. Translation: CATSGERENTGELFF.